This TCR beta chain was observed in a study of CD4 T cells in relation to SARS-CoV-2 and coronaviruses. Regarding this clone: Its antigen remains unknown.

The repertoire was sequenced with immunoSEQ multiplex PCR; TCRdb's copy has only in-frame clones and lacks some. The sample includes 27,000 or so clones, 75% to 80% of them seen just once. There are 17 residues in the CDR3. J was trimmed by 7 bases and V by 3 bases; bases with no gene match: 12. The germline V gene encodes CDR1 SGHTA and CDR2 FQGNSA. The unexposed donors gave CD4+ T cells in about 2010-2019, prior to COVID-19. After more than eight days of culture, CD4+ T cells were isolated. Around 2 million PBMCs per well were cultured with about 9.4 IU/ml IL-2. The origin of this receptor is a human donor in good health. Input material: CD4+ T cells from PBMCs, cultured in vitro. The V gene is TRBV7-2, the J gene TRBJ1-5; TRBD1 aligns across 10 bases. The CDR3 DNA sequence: TGTGCCAGCAGCTTCTGGACAGGGGGTAGTCAAAGCCAGCCCCAGCATTTT. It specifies CASSFWTGGSQSQPQHF.